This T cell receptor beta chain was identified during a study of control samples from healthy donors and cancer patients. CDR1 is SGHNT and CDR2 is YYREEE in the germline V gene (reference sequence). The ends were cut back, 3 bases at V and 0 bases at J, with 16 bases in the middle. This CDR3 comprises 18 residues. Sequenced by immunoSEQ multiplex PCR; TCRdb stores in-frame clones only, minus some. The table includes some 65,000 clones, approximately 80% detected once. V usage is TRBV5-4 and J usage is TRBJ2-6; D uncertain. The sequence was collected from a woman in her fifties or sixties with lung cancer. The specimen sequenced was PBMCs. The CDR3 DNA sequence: TGTGCCAGCAGCTCAATAACCTGGCTGACCTCTGGGGCCAACGTCCTGACTTTC. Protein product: CASSSITWLTSGANVLTF.